Presented here are 17 T cell receptor beta chains from one specimen sequenced in a study of T cells in Graves' hyperthyroidism and ophthalmopathy. RNA transcripts gave rise to amplified TCR beta CDR3 regions. HTBI primers were used for first-round RT-PCR of the TCR CDR3. Using its own MiXCR run on the multiplex PCR reads, TCRdb lists one record per CDR3 protein. Among roughly 600,000 distinct CDR3 sequences, around 13% were seen once, and the ten largest hold roughly an eighth. The sequencing input was blood. The receptors originated from a woman between 45 and 60 years old with Graves' ophthalmopathy.

This clonotype was counted ten times or more. The gene calls are TRBV7-3 and TRBJ1-1; no clear D gene. V was pared by 1 base and J by 5 bases, with 11 bases between. The CDR3 extends over 14 amino acids. Germline V lookup: CDR1 SGHTA, CDR2 FQGTGA. The CDR3 here is CASSLNGRDTEAFF. In DNA form, the CDR3 reads TGTGCCAGCAGCTTAAATGGGAGGGATACTGAAGCTTTCTTT.

This clonotype was detected ten times or more. The chain combines TRBV11-3 with TRBJ1-6, with TRBD1 identical over 7 bases. Germline V gene data show CDR1 as SGHNT and CDR2 as YENEEA. The CDR3 has 12 residues. V was pared by 7 bases and J by 11 bases, with 5 bases of the junction left unmatched. Here the CDR3 reads CASTGQDTPLHF. CDR3 nucleotide sequence: TGTGCCAGCACCGGACAGGATACACCCCTCCACTTT.

In the case of this clonotype: A read error may explain this, as a much larger clone is one base away. The V call is TRBV18, the J call TRBJ2-1; tentative D call: TRBD2 (6 bases). The CDR3 spans 19 residues. The V end was cut by 4 bases, the J end by 1 base, with 23 bases between. Per germline, CDR1 KGHSH and CDR2 LQKENI. CDR3 amino acids: CASSQQGGGLSASYNEQFF. The CDR3 DNA is TGTGCCAGCTCACAACAAGGCGGAGGGTTGTCAGCTTCCTACAATGAGCAGTTCTTC.

This clonotype was found many times. This sequence joins TRBV6-1 and TRBJ1-5, with TRBD1 matching 9 bases. The CDR3 is 17 residues long. Germline values: CDR1 MNHNS, CDR2 SASEGT. Trimming took 5 bases from V and 3 from J; bases not matched to a gene: 11. The CDR3 is CASSRRQGGGLNQPQHF. CDR3 nucleotide sequence: TGTGCCAGCAGTCGACGACAGGGGGGGGGCCTCAATCAGCCCCAGCATTTT.

The chain carries TRBV15 and TRBJ2-5; 9 nucleotides align to TRBD1. Germline V gives CDR1 LNHNV, CDR2 YYDKDF (reference sequence). V gave up 3 bases and J gave up 4 bases; unmatched junction bases: 6. The CDR3 is 15 residues long. CDR3 in amino acids: CATSSLQGAGETQYF. The CDR3 nucleotides read TGTGCCACCAGCAGCCTACAGGGGGCTGGAGAGACCCAGTACTTC. Drawing the rest from reference TRBV15 and TRBJ2-5, the complete variable domain is DAMVIQNPRYQVTQFGKPVTLSCSQTLNHNVMYWYQQKSSQAPKLLFHYYDKDFNNEADTPDNFQSRRPNTSFCFLDIRSPGLGDTAMYLCATSSLQGAGETQYFGPGTRLLVL.

This clonotype was detected only once. CDR3 region: CASSGGLVLETQYF. DNA for the CDR3: TGTGCCAGCAGCGGGGGACTAGTGCTGGAGACCCAGTACTTC. The chain is built from TRBV6-4 and TRBJ2-5; 8 bases map to TRBD2. The junction had 8 bases not matched to a gene; V was cut back by 6 bases and J by 5 bases. Germline V gives CDR1 MRHNA, CDR2 SNTAGT. This CDR3 has 14 residues.

The rearrangement joins TRBV5-1 to TRBJ2-5; a possible D gene is TRBD2 (6 bases). With 5 bases removed from V and 2 bases from J, the gap between germline ends came to 16 bases. The CDR3 length is 15 residues. Germline CDR1 and CDR2: SGHRS and YFSETQ. In DNA form, the CDR3 reads TGCGCCAGCAGAGCGAGCGGGCGGTTACAAGAGACCCAGTACTTC. Amino acid sequence: CASRASGRLQETQYF.

This clonotype was seen repeatedly, ten times or more. This rearrangement joins TRBV2 to TRBJ2-7, with 7 bases that match TRBD1. Trimming at V came to 6 bases and at J to 2 bases, leaving 4 bases not matched to a gene. The V gene's germline CDR1 is SNHLY and CDR2 FYNNEI. CDR3 length equals 13 residues. Here the CDR3 reads CASRPDRTYEQYF. CDR3 nucleotides: TGTGCCAGCAGACCGGACAGGACCTACGAGCAGTACTTC. Variable domain in full (rest from reference TRBV2 and TRBJ2-7): EPEVTQTPSHQVTQMGQEVILRCVPISNHLYFYWYRQILGQKVEFLVSFYNNEISEKSEIFDDQFSVERPDGSNFTLKIRSTKLEDSAMYFCASRPDRTYEQYFGPGTRLTVT.

This clonotype was detected a few times. The rearrangement uses TRBV6-2 or TRBV6-3 and TRBJ1-5; D remains unclear. The CDR3 consists of 15 residues. The germline gives CDR1 MNHEY, CDR2 SVGEGT. V lost 7 bases, J lost 0 bases, and 13 bases lay in between. The CDR3: CASTVRGFSNQPQHF. CDR3 in DNA: TGTGCCAGCACCGTGCGGGGATTTAGCAATCAGCCCCAGCATTTT.

This clonotype was seen ten or more times. The chain recombines TRBV28 with TRBJ2-7; 8 nucleotides line up with TRBD2. Germline-derived CDR1 and CDR2 are MDHEN and SYDVKM. V trimming: 7 bases; J trimming: 0 bases; junction bases outside the gene matches: 11. The CDR3 has 16 amino acids. The CDR3 here is CASTPGGDYSSYEQYF. In DNA, the CDR3 is TGTGCCAGCACCCCGGGGGGGGACTACAGCTCCTACGAGCAGTACTTC.

This rearrangement joins TRBV18 to TRBJ1-2, with 9 nucleotides matching TRBD1. This CDR3 has 15 amino acids. The V gene end was trimmed by 3 bases and the J gene end by 7 bases; junction bases not matched to a gene: 9. CDR1 and CDR2 from the germline V gene are KGHSH and LQKENI. The CDR3 reads CASSPEGTGISGYTF. Here the CDR3 DNA reads TGTGCCAGCTCACCTGAAGGGACAGGGATATCTGGCTACACCTTC.

This clonotype has only a few counts. V gene TRBV12-3 or TRBV12-4 combines with J gene TRBJ1-5, with D possibly TRBD1 on 6 matching bases. V lost 0 bases and J 4 bases, leaving 16 bases between the germline ends. CDR3 length equals 17 residues. CDR3 protein: CASSLAGAPGGNQPQHF. In DNA, the CDR3 is TGTGCCAGCAGTTTAGCGGGGGCACCGGGTGGGAATCAGCCCCAGCATTTT.

The chain joins TRBV6-1 to TRBJ2-6; 9 bases are shared with TRBD2. V dropped 7 bases and J dropped 2; count of bases not matched to a gene: 9. Germline-derived CDR1 and CDR2 are MNHNS and SASEGT. The CDR3 has 17 amino acids. DNA of the CDR3: TGTGCCAGCAAAAAGGGAGCTAGCGGGACTGGGGCCAACGTCCTGACTTTC. It yields the protein CASKKGASGTGANVLTF.

This clonotype was observed many times. V gene TRBV5-1 combines with J gene TRBJ2-2; D uncertain. This CDR3 is built from 14 residues. The ends were cut back, 0 bases at V and 6 bases at J, with 9 bases in the middle. Germline V gene sequence: CDR1 SGHRS, CDR2 YFSETQ. CDR3 residues: CASSLAGKPGELFF. Here the CDR3 DNA reads TGCGCCAGCAGCTTGGCCGGAAAACCCGGGGAGCTGTTTTTT.

This clonotype occurred many times. The chain combines TRBV11-1 with TRBJ2-7; possible D gene TRBD1, 7 bases. V lost 5 bases and J lost 0, with 14 bases in between. The V gene's germline CDR1 is SGHAT and CDR2 FQDESV (reference sequence). The CDR3 totals 15 residues. CDR3 amino acids: CASSAGTEYSYEQYF. For the CDR3, the DNA is TGTGCCAGCAGCGCGGGGACAGAATACTCCTACGAGCAGTACTTC.

This clonotype was recorded many times. The CDR3 DNA follows: TGTGCCAGCAGTAATTATAGGGACAGGGAATATCGGGGCTACACCTTC. Amino acid sequence: CASSNYRDREYRGYTF. The chain carries TRBV7-9 and TRBJ1-2, with 9 positions matching TRBD1. The ends lost 6 bases at V and 8 bases at J; junction bases unmatched: 16. Germline assignment: CDR1 SEHNR and CDR2 FQNEAQ (reference sequence). This CDR3 comprises 16 residues.

This clonotype appeared many times. V gene TRBV7-3 combines with J gene TRBJ2-3; 7 positions match TRBD1. Germline CDR1 is SGHTA and CDR2 is FQGTGA. The CDR3 extends over 17 amino acids. V lost 4 bases to trimming and J lost 0 bases; unmatched junction nucleotides: 10. DNA for the CDR3: TGTGCCAGCAGCTCGACGACAGGGATCCCTAGCACAGATACGCAGTATTTT. Translation: CASSSTTGIPSTDTQYF.